The rows below give T cell receptor beta chains drawn from one sample of a study of shared clonotypes between healthy human individuals. TCRdb's table, derived via immunoSEQ multiplex PCR, lists solely in-frame clones and lacks some. The table lists about 1.9 million clones, around 93% of them singletons, with under 2% in the top ten. Sequencing was carried out using naive CD8+ T cells from PBMCs. Receptors were obtained from a man younger than 35 in good health. Some clones in this sample may be carry-over from other donors' samples. The CDR3 runs from the conserved cysteine through the conserved F or W. The order of the fields is clone size, J gene, D gene, V gene, CDR3 protein, CDR3 DNA. A D gene is named only where the DNA matches it firmly. The listing skips clone size in some rows; elsewhere it reads once, few, many or a size class.

NA TRBJ2-7 TRBD2 TRBV13 CASSSGLAGGPLHEQYF TGTGCCAGCAGCTCTGGACTAGCGGGAGGGCCACTCCACGAGCAGTACTTC
NA TRBJ1-1 NA TRBV7-9 CASSSGAIAEAFF TGTGCCAGCAGTTCAGGGGCAATTGCTGAAGCTTTCTTT
NA TRBJ1-5 NA TRBV6-9 CASSYLGFGQPQHF TGTGCCAGCAGTTACCTGGGGTTCGGTCAGCCCCAGCATTTT
NA TRBJ2-2 NA TRBV19 CASSMKSGELFF TGTGCCAGTAGTATGAAGTCCGGGGAGCTGTTTTTT
NA TRBJ1-1 NA TRBV10-3 CAISDPGGMNTEAFF TGTGCCATCAGTGATCCCGGGGGAATGAACACTGAAGCTTTCTTT
NA TRBJ2-7 NA TRBV13 CASNARGSYEQYF TGTGCCAGCAATGCCAGGGGTTCCTACGAGCAGTACTTC
NA TRBJ1-5 TRBD1 TRBV7-8 CASSPRLDRGRRDLPNQPQHF TGTGCCAGCAGCCCTAGGCTGGACAGGGGCAGAAGGGATCTCCCGAATCAGCCCCAGCATTTT
few TRBJ2-2 TRBD1 TRBV15 CATSSTPGTGNTGELFF TGTGCCACCAGCAGTACACCCGGGACAGGGAACACCGGGGAGCTGTTTTTT
NA TRBJ2-1 TRBD2 TRBV28 CASSFSGGLHNEQFF TGTGCCAGCAGTTTCTCGGGAGGGCTCCACAATGAGCAGTTCTTC
NA TRBJ1-2 TRBD1 TRBV27 CASRPGGAAVGYTF TGTGCCAGCCGACCAGGGGGCGCGGCGGTTGGCTACACCTTC
few TRBJ1-2 NA TRBV7-9 CASSSGVIGYTF TGTGCCAGCAGCTCCGGGGTAATCGGCTACACCTTC
NA TRBJ1-3 NA TRBV5-6 CASSSGMGSRSGNTIYF TGTGCCAGCAGCTCTGGGATGGGGAGTAGGTCTGGAAACACCATATATTTT
NA TRBJ1-1 NA TRBV28 CASSLYPSGLDTEAFF TGTGCCAGCAGTTTATACCCGTCGGGGCTTGACACTGAAGCTTTCTTT
NA TRBJ2-5 NA TRBV6-1 CASSEALIFGVRQETQYF TGTGCCAGCAGTGAAGCGCTGATTTTTGGAGTGCGCCAAGAGACCCAGTACTTC
NA TRBJ1-5 TRBD1 TRBV7-8 CASSLNEGTGRGYSNQPQHF TGTGCCAGCAGCTTAAATGAGGGGACAGGGAGGGGGTATAGCAATCAGCCCCAGCATTTT
NA TRBJ2-7 TRBD1 TRBV25-1 CASSRDRGYEQYF TGTGCCAGCAGTCGGGACAGGGGGTACGAGCAGTACTTC
once TRBJ2-5 NA TRBV23-1 CASSPLGSGAQYF TGCGCCAGCAGTCCTCTCGGGTCAGGGGCCCAGTACTTC
NA TRBJ2-7 TRBD1 TRBV9 CASSVNTGGPAEQYF TGTGCCAGCAGCGTAAATACAGGGGGGCCAGCCGAGCAGTACTTC
NA TRBJ2-2 NA TRBV30 CAWSGFLADRRPNTGELFF TGTGCCTGGAGTGGGTTTTTGGCAGACCGGCGACCAAACACCGGGGAGCTGTTTTTT
NA TRBJ2-2 NA TRBV19 CASSTGDNTGELFF TGTGCCAGTAGTACAGGGGACAACACCGGGGAGCTGTTTTTT
NA TRBJ1-5 NA TRBV4-3 CASSQAPSLVGQPQHF TGCGCCAGCAGCCAAGCCCCTAGCCTAGTAGGTCAGCCCCAGCATTTT
once TRBJ2-1 TRBD2 TRBV25-1 CASSLGLAGNNEQFF TGTGCCAGCAGTTTGGGACTAGCGGGAAACAATGAGCAGTTCTTC
NA TRBJ2-7 NA TRBV5-1 CASSLAGQAYEQYF TGCGCCAGCAGCTTGGCGGGGCAGGCCTACGAGCAGTACTTC
NA TRBJ2-1 TRBD1 TRBV7-2 CASSLGTGFLNEQFF TGTGCCAGCAGCTTAGGGACAGGGTTCCTTAATGAGCAGTTCTTC
NA TRBJ2-7 NA TRBV7-9 CASSSRGDPSYEQYF TGTGCCAGCAGTAGTCGTGGCGACCCCTCCTACGAGCAGTACTTC
NA TRBJ2-7 NA TRBV5-4 CASSSSRADEQYF TGTGCCAGCAGCTCGTCGAGGGCCGACGAGCAGTACTTC
NA TRBJ2-1 NA TRBV7-3 CASSTGLYNEQFF TGTGCCAGCAGCACGGGACTCTACAATGAGCAGTTCTTC
NA TRBJ1-1 TRBD1 TRBV19 CASRRDRGHGEAFF TGTGCCAGTAGACGGGACAGGGGGCATGGTGAAGCTTTCTTT
NA TRBJ2-5 NA TRBV28 CASSPLEHRGETQYF TGTGCCAGCAGCCCGTTGGAGCATCGAGGAGAGACCCAGTACTTC
NA TRBJ2-1 NA TRBV27 CASSLSYSADEQFF TGTGCCAGCAGTTTATCGTACAGTGCGGACGAGCAGTTCTTC